This T cell receptor beta chain was identified during a study of Graves' ophthalmopathy and Graves' hyperthyroidism. Study-wide points: Discrimination between ophthalmopathy and stable hyperthyroidism by a 13-signature model showed roughly 88% sensitivity and almost 83% specificity. Among expanded thyroid clonotypes above 0.001 frequency, most also occurred in blood.

Amplification of TCR beta CDR3 regions used RNA transcripts. The workflow started with a first-round RT-PCR run with HTBI primers and then moved on to a second-round multiplex PCR. Using its own MiXCR run on the multiplex PCR reads, TCRdb lists one record per CDR3 protein. The table has about 150,000 distinct CDR3 sequences, over 35% seen once. Ophthalmopathy in the donors was of moderate-to-severe activity, with CAS ≥3, NOSPECS ≥4 and duration under 3 months. Other autoimmune diseases, uncontrolled infections, pregnancy and lactation each led to patient exclusion. With regard to this clonotype: The antigen remains unidentified.

The TCR sequence derives from a woman aged 40 to 50 with Graves' ophthalmopathy. The sequencing sample was made of peripheral blood.

CDR3 in DNA: TGCAGCGTTGTCGGGGGGCGGGATCAGCCCCAGCATTTT. It codes for CSVVGGRDQPQHF. The J gene is TRBJ1-5, the V gene TRBV29-1; D is possibly TRBD1 (6 bases). CDR1 is SQVTM, CDR2 ANQGSEA, per germline. V was clipped by 4 bases and J by 5 bases, with 12 bases between them. CDR3 length: 13 residues.